The present T cell receptor beta chain was sequenced within a study of blood T cell repertoires in COVID-19. The wider study: The origin of the acute and convalescent COVID-19 samples was the United States, Italy and Spain. T cells, B-cell-depleted T cells, or PBMCs supplied cDNA or gDNA.

Two negative PCRs, clearance, or symptom resolution characterized the recovered Cohort 3 donors. V was cut by 7 bases and J by 3 bases, with 15 bases left in between. The V gene's germline CDR1 is SQVTM and CDR2 ANQGSEA. CDR3 size: 14 residues. Authors' data handling: Reference gene primer amplification gave estimated nucleated cell counts. The table came from immunoSEQ multiplex PCR; TCRdb's copy has only in-frame clones and leaves some out. From that table come the V and J calls and clone size; the DNA was used to work out D and trimming. This table has some 250,000 clones, roughly 89% appearing once.

What was sequenced was PBMCs or T cells enriched from blood (not recorded which). The V and J genes are TRBV29-1 and TRBJ2-2; D is possibly TRBD1 (7 bases). The source is a man aged 40-49 years who had recovered from COVID-19. The CDR3 loop is CSAEGQRYTGELFF. The CDR3 region has the DNA TGCAGCGCGGAGGGACAGAGATACACCGGGGAGCTGTTTTTT.